Below are 10 T cell receptor beta chains sequenced from a single sample in a study of regulatory T cells in long-lasting Graves disease. Time point indicated: newly diagnosed GD, antithyroid drugs for less than 3 months. PBMC RNA was the source of the TCR library. Construction of the TCR beta libraries employed iRepertoire HTBI primers in conjunction with Arm-PCR of CDR3 regions. TCRdb analysed the multiplex PCR reads with MiXCR anew, one entry per CDR3 protein. The sample shows approximately 440,000 distinct CDR3 sequences, 15% to 20% of them seen only once. This sample also belongs to another study, concerning T cells in Graves' hyperthyroidism and ophthalmopathy.

The input for sequencing was peripheral blood mononuclear cells (PBMCs), taken at new diagnosis, from a patient treated with antithyroid drugs. The receptors originated from a man aged 35 to 55 with Graves disease.

This clonotype was found many times. V is TRBV6-5 and J is TRBJ2-5; the match to TRBD1 covers 7 bases. The CDR3 is made up of 15 amino acids. J lost 5 bases, V lost 0 bases, and 6 bases had no gene match. Per germline, CDR1 MNHEY and CDR2 SVGAGI. The DNA for the CDR3 is TGTGCCAGCAGTTACTCGCAGGGGGTAGGGGAGACCCAGTACTTC. Its translation: CASSYSQGVGETQYF.

This clonotype has at least ten counts. V and J are TRBV10-1 and TRBJ2-7; 8 bases agree with TRBD2. Germline trimming cut 0 bases from V and 0 bases from J; bases unmatched to any gene: 1. CDR1 WNHNN and CDR2 SYGVQD come from the germline V gene (reference sequence). The CDR3 is 15 amino acids. The CDR3 is CASSESRGDSYEQYF. The CDR3 DNA sequence: TGCGCCAGCAGTGAGTCGCGGGGGGACTCCTACGAGCAGTACTTC.

The V gene is TRBV20-1, the J gene TRBJ2-7, with TRBD2 matching 14 bases. The germline V gene has CDR1 DFQATT and CDR2 SNEGSKA (reference sequence). The J segment lost 2 bases and the V segment lost 0 bases, leaving 27 bases of the junction unmatched. This CDR3 has 24 residues. CDR3 coding DNA: TGCAGTGCTAGAGATCTGGCAGGGGGGACGATTGGCGGGACTAGCGGGAGTACCCCCTACGAGCAGTACTTC. It encodes CSARDLAGGTIGGTSGSTPYEQYF.

For this clonotype: This is likely an artifact of a read error, given a far larger clone one base away. The rearrangement uses TRBV7-3 and TRBJ2-1; tentatively, D is TRBD2 (5 bases). Trimming took 7 bases from V and 8 from J, leaving 15 bases between them. The CDR3 length is 13 residues. CDR1 SGHTA and CDR2 FQGTGA come from the germline V gene. CDR3 sequence (DNA): TGTGCCAGCAACACCGCCCCGGGGTATGAGCAGTTCTTC. The encoded protein is CASNTAPGYEQFF. Full variable domain (missing parts from reference TRBV7-3 and TRBJ2-1): GAGVSQTPSNKVTEKGKYVELRCDPISGHTALYWYRQSLGQGPEFLIYFQGTGAADDSGLPNDRFFAVRPEGSVSTLKIQRTERGDSAVYLCASNTAPGYEQFFGPGTRLTVL.

This clonotype was counted at least ten times. The chain couples TRBV7-2 to TRBJ2-7; TRBD2 is a possible D gene (5 bases). The CDR3 has 18 residues. With 0 bases removed from V and 3 bases from J, the gap between germline ends came to 21 bases. CDR1 and CDR2 from the germline V gene are SGHTA and FQGNSA. The CDR3 spells CASSLAGGISAADYEQYF. The CDR3 DNA reads as TGTGCCAGCAGCTTAGCTGGTGGGATTTCAGCGGCCGACTACGAGCAGTACTTC.

This clonotype showed up just once. J is TRBJ2-4 and V is TRBV4-1, with D hard to call. Trimming removed 7 bases at V and 0 bases at J, with 7 bases between. The CDR3 has 13 residues. CDR1 is MGHRA and CDR2 is YSYEKL in the germline V gene. CDR3 bases: TGCGCCAGCAATGACCTAGCCAAAAACATTCAGTACTTC. Its translation is CASNDLAKNIQYF.

The chain links TRBV30 to TRBJ2-1, with TRBD2 matching over 8 bases. Germline values: CDR1 GTSNPN, CDR2 SVGIG (reference sequence). Trimming removed 5 bases from V and 3 bases from J; junction bases left unmatched: 3. The CDR3 consists of 13 residues. The CDR3 spells CAWAGGVYNEQFF. The CDR3 DNA reads as TGTGCCTGGGCGGGGGGAGTCTACAATGAGCAGTTCTTC.

This clonotype was found a few times. The chain employs TRBV11-2 and TRBJ2-7; a weak D match, TRBD2 (6 bases). V lost 6 bases and J 3 bases, leaving 15 bases between the germline ends. CDR1 is SGHAT, CDR2 FQNNGV, per germline. The CDR3 consists of 14 residues. The CDR3 DNA sequence: TGTGCCAGCAGGCGGGACTTATCCAACTACGAGCAGTACTTC. Translating it yields CASRRDLSNYEQYF.

This clonotype was picked up many times. CDR3 sequence (DNA): TGTGCCAGCAGCATTACTAGCGGGAGGACGCTGGATACGCAGTATTTT. Translating gives CASSITSGRTLDTQYF. V is TRBV7-8 and J is TRBJ2-3, with 12 bases aligning to TRBD2. The CDR3 is made up of 16 amino acids. V lost 5 bases, J lost 6 bases, and 9 bases stayed unmatched. Germline CDR1 is SGHVS and CDR2 is FQNEAQ.

At least ten counts were recorded for this clonotype. This chain connects TRBV28 to TRBJ2-1; D remains unclear. Trimming shortened V by 5 bases and J by 4 bases, and 6 bases separated the two germline ends. The CDR3 contains 12 residues. CDR1 is MDHEN, CDR2 SYDVKM, per germline. CDR3 bases: TGTGCCAGCAGTCAGGTTTACAATGAGCAGTTCTTC. Encoded protein: CASSQVYNEQFF.